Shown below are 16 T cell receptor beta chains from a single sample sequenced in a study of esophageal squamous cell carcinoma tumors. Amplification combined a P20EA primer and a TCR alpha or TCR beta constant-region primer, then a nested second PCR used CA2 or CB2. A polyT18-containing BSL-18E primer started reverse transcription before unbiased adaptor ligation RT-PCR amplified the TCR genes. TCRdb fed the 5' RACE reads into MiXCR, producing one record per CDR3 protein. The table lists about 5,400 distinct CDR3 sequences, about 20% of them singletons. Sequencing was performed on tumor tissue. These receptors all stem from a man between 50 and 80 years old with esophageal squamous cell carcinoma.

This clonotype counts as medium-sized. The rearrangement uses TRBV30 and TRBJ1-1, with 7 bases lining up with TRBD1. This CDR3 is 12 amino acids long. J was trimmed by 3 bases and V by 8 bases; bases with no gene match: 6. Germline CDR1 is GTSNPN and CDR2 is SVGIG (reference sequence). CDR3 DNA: TGTGCCCGAACAACAGGGGACACTGAAGCTTTCTTT. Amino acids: CARTTGDTEAFF.

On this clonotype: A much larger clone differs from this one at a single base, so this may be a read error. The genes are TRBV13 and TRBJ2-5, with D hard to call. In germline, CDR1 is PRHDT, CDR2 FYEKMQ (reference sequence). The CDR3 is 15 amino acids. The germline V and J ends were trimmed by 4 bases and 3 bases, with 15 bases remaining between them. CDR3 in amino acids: CASSYGFVGKETQYF. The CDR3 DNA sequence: TGTGCCAGCAGCTATGGCTTTGTGGGAAAAGAGACCCAGTACTTC.

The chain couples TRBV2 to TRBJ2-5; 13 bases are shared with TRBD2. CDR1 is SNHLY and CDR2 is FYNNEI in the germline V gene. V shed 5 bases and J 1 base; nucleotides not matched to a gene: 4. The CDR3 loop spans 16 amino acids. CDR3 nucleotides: TGTGCCAGCAGTCCCGGGACTAGCGGGACCCAAGAGACCCAGTACTTC. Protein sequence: CASSPGTSGTQETQYF.

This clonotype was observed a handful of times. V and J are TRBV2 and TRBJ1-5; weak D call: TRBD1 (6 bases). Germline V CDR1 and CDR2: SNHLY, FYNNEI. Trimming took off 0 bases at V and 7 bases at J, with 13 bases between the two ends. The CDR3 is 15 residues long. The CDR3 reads CASSEARGGRQPQHF. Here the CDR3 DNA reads TGTGCCAGCAGTGAAGCGCGGGGGGGCAGGCAGCCCCAGCATTTT.

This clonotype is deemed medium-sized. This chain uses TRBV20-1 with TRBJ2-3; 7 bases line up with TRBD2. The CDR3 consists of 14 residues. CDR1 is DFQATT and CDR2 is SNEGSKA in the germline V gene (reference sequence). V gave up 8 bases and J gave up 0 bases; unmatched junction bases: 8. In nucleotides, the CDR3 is TGCAGTCCGTCGGCTAGCGGAAGCACAGATACGCAGTATTTT. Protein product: CSPSASGSTDTQYF.

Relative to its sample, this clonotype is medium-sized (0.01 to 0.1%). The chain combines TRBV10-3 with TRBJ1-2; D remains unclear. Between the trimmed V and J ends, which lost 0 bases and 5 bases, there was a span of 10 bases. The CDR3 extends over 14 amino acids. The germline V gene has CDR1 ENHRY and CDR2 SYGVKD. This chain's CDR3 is CAISESRAGYGYTF. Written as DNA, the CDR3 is TGTGCCATCAGTGAGTCGAGAGCGGGTTATGGCTACACCTTC.

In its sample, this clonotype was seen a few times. The CDR3 bases are TGCAGTGCCCCCTGGGGGGTAGCTGAAGCTTTCTTT. Translating it yields CSAPWGVAEAFF. J is TRBJ1-1 and V is TRBV20-1; tentative D call: TRBD1 (5 bases). Trimming removed 6 bases at V and 6 bases at J, with 14 bases between. Germline lookup yields CDR1 DFQATT and CDR2 SNEGSKA (reference sequence). There are 12 residues in the CDR3.

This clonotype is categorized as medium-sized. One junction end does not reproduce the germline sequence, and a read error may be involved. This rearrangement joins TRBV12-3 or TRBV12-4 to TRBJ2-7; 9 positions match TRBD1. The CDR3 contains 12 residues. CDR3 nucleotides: TGTGCCAGCAGCTCCACAGGGACAGGGAGAAGCTTC. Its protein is CASSSTGTGRSF.

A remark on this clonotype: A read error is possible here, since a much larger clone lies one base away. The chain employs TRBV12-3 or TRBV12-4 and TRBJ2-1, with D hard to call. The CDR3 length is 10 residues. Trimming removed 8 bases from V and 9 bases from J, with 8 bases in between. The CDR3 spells CASYVIEQFF. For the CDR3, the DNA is TGTGCCAGCTACGTCATTGAGCAGTTCTTC.

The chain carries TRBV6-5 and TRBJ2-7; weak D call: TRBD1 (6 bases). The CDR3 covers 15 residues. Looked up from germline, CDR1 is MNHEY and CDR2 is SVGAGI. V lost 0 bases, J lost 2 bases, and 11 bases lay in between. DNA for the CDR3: TGTGCCAGCAGTTACTCGGCAGGGGTTCCCTACGAGCAGTACTTC. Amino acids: CASSYSAGVPYEQYF.

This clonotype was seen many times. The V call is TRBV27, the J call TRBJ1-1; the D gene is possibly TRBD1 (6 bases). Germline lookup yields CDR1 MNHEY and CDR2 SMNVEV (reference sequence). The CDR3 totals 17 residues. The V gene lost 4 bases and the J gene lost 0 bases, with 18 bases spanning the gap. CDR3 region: CASSWGRLGQLNTEAFF. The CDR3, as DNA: TGTGCCAGCAGTTGGGGAAGATTAGGACAGTTGAACACTGAAGCTTTCTTT.

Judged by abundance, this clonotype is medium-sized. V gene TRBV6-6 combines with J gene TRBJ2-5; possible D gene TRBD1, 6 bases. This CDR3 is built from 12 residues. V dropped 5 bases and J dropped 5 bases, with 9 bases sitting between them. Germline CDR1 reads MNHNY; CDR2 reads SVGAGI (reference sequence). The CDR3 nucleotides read TGTGCCAGCAGTCTTACAGGGGAGACCCAGTACTTC. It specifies CASSLTGETQYF.

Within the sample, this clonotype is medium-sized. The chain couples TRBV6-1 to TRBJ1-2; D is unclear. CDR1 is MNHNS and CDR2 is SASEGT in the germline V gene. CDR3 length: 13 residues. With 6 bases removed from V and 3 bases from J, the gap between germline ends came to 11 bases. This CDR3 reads CASSPAYDYGYTF. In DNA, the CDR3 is TGTGCCAGCAGCCCAGCATACGACTATGGCTACACCTTC.

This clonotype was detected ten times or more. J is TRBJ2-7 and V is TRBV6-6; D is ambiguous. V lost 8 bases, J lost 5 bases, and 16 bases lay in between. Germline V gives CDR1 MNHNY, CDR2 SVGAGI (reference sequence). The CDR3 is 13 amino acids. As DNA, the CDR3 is TGTGCCAGCGGATTAATCACCGACCACGAGCAGTACTTC. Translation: CASGLITDHEQYF.

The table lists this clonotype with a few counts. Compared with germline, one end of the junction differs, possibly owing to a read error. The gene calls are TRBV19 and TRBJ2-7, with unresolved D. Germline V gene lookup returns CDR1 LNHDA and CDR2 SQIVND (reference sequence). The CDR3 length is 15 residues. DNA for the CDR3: TGTGCCAGTAGTCTAGACCCTAGACCCGCCTACGAGCAGTACTTC. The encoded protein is CASSLDPRPAYEQYF.

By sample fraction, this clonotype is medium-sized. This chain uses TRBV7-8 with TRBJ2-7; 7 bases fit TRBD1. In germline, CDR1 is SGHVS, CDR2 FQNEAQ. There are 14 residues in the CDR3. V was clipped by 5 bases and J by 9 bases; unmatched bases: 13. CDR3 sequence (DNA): TGTGCCAGCAGCCCTACCGGGACAGCCCTAGGGCAGTACTTC. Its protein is CASSPTGTALGQYF. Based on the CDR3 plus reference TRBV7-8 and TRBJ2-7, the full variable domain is GAGVSQSPRYKVAKRGQDVALRCDPISGHVSLFWYQQALGQGPEFLTYFQNEAQLDKSGLPSDRFFAERPEGSVSTLKIQRTQQEDSAVYLCASSPTGTALGQYFGPGTRLTVT.